These 31 T cell receptor beta chains were all obtained from the same sample, sequenced in a study of blood T cell repertoires in COVID-19 (dated by TCRdb to 2020 to 2022). The method behind the library was the immunoSEQ multiplex PCR assay. This immuneACCESS table, as held by TCRdb, lists in-frame sequences with V and J called but not all clones. Of the missing ones, under half trace to an unresolved V gene in checked studies; the others have no known cause. The table for this sample lists 300,000 to 350,000 clones; about 87% of them were counted only once. The ten top clones hold around 10% of the sample. The sample consisted of peripheral blood. These receptors were obtained from a man between 25 and 39 years old with COVID-19, enrolled during active disease.

V is TRBV6-2 or TRBV6-3 and J is TRBJ2-2; the D gene is possibly TRBD1 (6 bases). The V and J ends lost 0 bases and 4 bases respectively, with 12 bases between them. From germline, CDR1 is MNHEY and CDR2 SVGEGT. The CDR3 consists of 16 residues. The CDR3 region has the DNA TGTGCCAGCAGTTACTCCCTCCGGGACACCACCGGGGAGCTGTTTTTT. This encodes CASSYSLRDTTGELFF.

This clone was counted a single time. The rearrangement joins TRBV23-1 to TRBJ2-2; 11 bases fit TRBD1. Being an ORF, TRBV23-1 has a function that is uncertain. This CDR3 comprises 17 residues. V shed 0 bases, J shed 6 bases, and the junction held 6 bases outside the gene matches. The CDR3 coding sequence is TGCGCCAGCAGTCAATCGTCGGACAGGGGGCGCCCCGGGGAGCTGTTTTTT. It encodes CASSQSSDRGRPGELFF.

This clone was counted once. J is TRBJ2-5 and V is TRBV28; the match to TRBD2 covers 9 bases. V lost 2 bases to trimming and J lost 4 bases; unmatched junction nucleotides: 8. The CDR3 is made up of 16 amino acids. CDR1 and CDR2 (germline): MDHEN, SYDVKM. CDR3 protein: CASSLGRKTSGETQYF. The CDR3 DNA is TGTGCCAGCAGTTTAGGCAGAAAGACTAGCGGAGAGACCCAGTACTTC. Looking up the rest from reference TRBV28 and TRBJ2-5 gives the full variable domain: DVKVTQSSRYLVKRTGEKVFLECVQDMDHENMFWYRQDPGLGLRLIYFSYDVKMKEKGDIPEGYSVSREKKERFSLILESASTNQTSMYLCASSLGRKTSGETQYFGPGTRLLVL.

This chain joins TRBV6-1 and TRBJ2-7; TRBD1 might be the D (7 bases). The CDR3 is 11 residues long. V was shortened by 6 bases and J by 7 bases, with 10 bases between the two germline ends. In germline, CDR1 is MNHNS, CDR2 SASEGT. The CDR3 nucleotides read TGTGCCAGCAGCCAGGGGGGTGAGCAGTACTTC. Encoded protein: CASSQGGEQYF.

The CDR3, as DNA: TGTGCCAGCAGTTCCAAAGGACAGGGCGTCTATGGCTACACCTTC. Protein product: CASSSKGQGVYGYTF. The rearrangement uses TRBV27 and TRBJ1-2, with TRBD1 matching over 8 bases. Losses at the gene ends were 4 bases for V and 4 bases for J; bases not matched to a gene: 8. Germline V gives CDR1 MNHEY, CDR2 SMNVEV (reference sequence). This CDR3 comprises 15 residues.

The chain uses TRBV7-2 and TRBJ2-1; D is perhaps TRBD1 (5 bases). The CDR3 is made up of 14 amino acids. Germline CDR1 reads SGHTA; CDR2 reads FQGNSA. Trimming removed 3 bases at V and 3 bases at J, with 9 bases between. The CDR3 DNA is TGTGCCAGCAGCTTCAGGGAAAACTACAATGAGCAGTTCTTC. Amino acid sequence: CASSFRENYNEQFF.

For the CDR3, the DNA is TGTGCCTCTCAGCTGCAGGGTGCGGCTGGCTACACCTTC. Translating gives CASQLQGAAGYTF. This chain uses TRBV5-4 with TRBJ1-2, with D maybe TRBD1 (5 bases). Trimming left V 10 bases short and J 7 bases short, with 20 bases between. The CDR3 is 13 amino acids. Germline V lookup: CDR1 SGHNT, CDR2 YYREEE (reference sequence). Together with reference TRBV5-4 and TRBJ1-2, the CDR3 gives the full variable domain: ETGVTQSPTHLIKTRGQQVTLRCSSQSGHNTVSWYQQALGQGPQFIFQYYREEENGRGNFPPRFSGLQFPNYSSELNVNALELDDSALYLCASQLQGAAGYTFGSGTRLTVV.

V gene TRBV19 combines with J gene TRBJ1-3, with 9 bases aligning to TRBD1. Germline CDR1 LNHDA, CDR2 SQIVND (reference sequence). The CDR3 covers 16 residues. The V segment lost 4 bases and the J segment 0 bases; nucleotides outside the gene matches: 4. The CDR3 DNA sequence: TGTGCCAGTAGTACGAACAGGGGGCTCTCTGGAAACACCATATATTTT. Translation: CASSTNRGLSGNTIYF.

The CDR3 sequence: CASSDQGLAGYHNEQFF. CDR3 in DNA: TGTGCCAGCAGTGACCAAGGACTAGCGGGATACCACAATGAGCAGTTCTTC. The rearrangement joins TRBV6-1 to TRBJ2-1, with 12 bases identical to TRBD2. Germline V gene lookup returns CDR1 MNHNS and CDR2 SASEGT. The V and J ends lost 3 bases and 5 bases, in that order; junction bases with no gene match: 8. This CDR3 has 17 amino acids.

The rearrangement links TRBV29-1 to TRBJ2-2; 9 bases map to TRBD2. CDR3 length: 14 residues. The V gene end was trimmed by 8 bases and the J gene end by 4 bases; junction bases not matched to a gene: 8. CDR1 and CDR2 (germline): SQVTM, ANQGSEA. The CDR3 protein is CSFASGMFTGELFF. The DNA of the CDR3 is TGCAGCTTCGCTAGCGGGATGTTCACCGGGGAGCTGTTTTTT.

This clone was seen just once. The V gene is TRBV5-4, the J gene TRBJ1-1; unclear D gene. CDR1 SGHNT and CDR2 YYREEE come from the germline V gene (reference sequence). Trimming took off 4 bases at V and 2 bases at J, with 18 bases between the two ends. The CDR3 runs to 16 residues. CDR3 DNA sequence: TGTGCCAGCAGCCCGGTCGGTGGCGGGATTAACACTGAAGCTTTCTTT. It encodes CASSPVGGGINTEAFF.

The chain employs TRBV28 and TRBJ2-5, with 7 nucleotides matching TRBD2. Germline-derived CDR1 and CDR2 are MDHEN and SYDVKM. The CDR3 consists of 13 residues. With V trimmed by 11 bases and J by 2 bases, 8 bases remained unmatched. Here the CDR3 DNA reads TGTGCCGGGGGAGGGGTGAATCAAGAGACCCAGTACTTC. This gives the protein CAGGGVNQETQYF.

The chain recombines TRBV28 with TRBJ1-6; D perhaps matches TRBD1 (6 bases). Trimming left V 2 bases short and J 7 bases short, with 18 bases between. Germline V CDR1 and CDR2: MDHEN, SYDVKM. The CDR3 contains 17 residues. The CDR3 protein is CASSLLRTADSNSPLHF. The CDR3 DNA sequence: TGTGCCAGCAGTTTACTACGGACAGCAGACTCGAATTCACCCCTCCACTTT.

The chain combines TRBV7-3 with TRBJ2-5; TRBD2 agrees at 12 bases. The CDR3 contains 16 residues. J was trimmed by 2 bases and V by 5 bases; bases with no gene match: 6. Germline CDR1 and CDR2: SGHTA and FQGTGA. DNA of the CDR3: TGTGCCAGCAGCCCTTCCGGGACTAGCGGGCAAGAGACCCAGTACTTC. Amino acids: CASSPSGTSGQETQYF.

The chain recombines TRBV28 with TRBJ2-3; tentatively, D is TRBD2 (5 bases). Germline V lookup: CDR1 MDHEN, CDR2 SYDVKM. The V end lost 2 bases, the J end lost 2 bases, and 8 bases lay between the germline ends. The CDR3 length is 14 residues. The CDR3 here is CASSLPGITDTQYF. The CDR3 bases are TGTGCCAGCAGTTTACCGGGGATCACAGATACGCAGTATTTT.

The V call is TRBV9, the J call TRBJ1-3; D unresolved. This CDR3 comprises 15 residues. CDR1 and CDR2 (germline): SGDLS, YYNGEE. V lost 0 bases and J 1 base, leaving 8 bases between the germline ends. The CDR3 spells CASSVVPGSGNTIYF. The CDR3, as DNA: TGTGCCAGCAGCGTAGTGCCGGGGTCTGGAAACACCATATATTTT.

J is TRBJ2-5 and V is TRBV5-1; a possible D gene is TRBD2 (6 bases). This CDR3 is built from 15 residues. The V gene's germline CDR1 is SGHRS and CDR2 YFSETQ. Trimming pared 0 bases from V and 2 bases from J, leaving 11 bases between. The CDR3 bases are TGCGCCAGCAGCTTGGCCGGGACTCAGCAAGAGACCCAGTACTTC. Residues: CASSLAGTQQETQYF.

This chain connects TRBV9 to TRBJ1-1; 7 bases agree with TRBD1. This CDR3 spans 13 amino acids. Looked up from germline, CDR1 is SGDLS and CDR2 is YYNGEE. Unmatched junction bases numbered 3, after V lost 2 bases and J lost 5 bases. CDR3 DNA sequence: TGTGCCAGCAGCGTGACAGGGTTAACTGAAGCTTTCTTT. Translation: CASSVTGLTEAFF.

J is TRBJ2-5 and V is TRBV28; D uncertain. V shed 2 bases and J shed 1 base, with 8 bases lying between them. CDR3 length equals 14 residues. The germline V gene encodes CDR1 MDHEN and CDR2 SYDVKM. This CDR3 reads CASSLSLIQETQYF. The CDR3 DNA follows: TGTGCCAGCAGTTTAAGTCTAATCCAAGAGACCCAGTACTTC.

A few counts support this clone. This rearrangement joins TRBV7-9 to TRBJ1-5; possibly TRBD1 for D (6 bases). Germline V gene sequence: CDR1 SEHNR, CDR2 FQNEAQ (reference sequence). The CDR3 covers 16 residues. V was clipped by 5 bases and J by 0 bases, with 14 bases between them. The CDR3 DNA reads as TGTGCCAGCAGCCCCCTCGGGGGGCGTAGCAATCAGCCCCAGCATTTT. Its protein product is CASSPLGGRSNQPQHF.

This rearrangement joins TRBV29-1 to TRBJ2-2; 9 nucleotides align to TRBD2. The CDR3 loop spans 16 amino acids. Losses at the gene ends were 0 bases for V and 8 bases for J; bases not matched to a gene: 10. Germline CDR1 SQVTM, CDR2 ANQGSEA. This CDR3 reads CSVEDVKRGVGGELFF. In DNA form, the CDR3 reads TGCAGCGTTGAAGATGTCAAGCGGGGGGTCGGTGGGGAGCTGTTTTTT.

This clone was seen only once. The chain links TRBV28 to TRBJ1-4, with D unresolved. V gave up 5 bases and J gave up 4 bases, with 14 bases separating them. The germline V gene has CDR1 MDHEN and CDR2 SYDVKM. This CDR3 has 15 amino acids. CDR3 loop: CASSPPDGGNEKLFF. The CDR3 nucleotides read TGTGCCAGCAGTCCCCCGGACGGAGGTAATGAAAAACTGTTTTTT.

This chain links TRBV24-1 with TRBJ2-2, with 8 nucleotides matching TRBD1. The CDR3 extends over 14 amino acids. V shed 3 bases and J 6 bases; nucleotides not matched to a gene: 2. Looked up from germline, CDR1 is KGHDR and CDR2 is SFDVKD. For the CDR3, the DNA is TGTGCCACCAGTGATGACAGGGGTCCCGGGGAGCTGTTTTTT. As protein: CATSDDRGPGELFF.

The chain employs TRBV7-9 and TRBJ1-2; D is perhaps TRBD1 (5 bases). Germline V gene sequence: CDR1 SEHNR, CDR2 FQNEAQ (reference sequence). V was trimmed by 6 bases and J by 12 bases, leaving 20 bases between them. The CDR3 contains 13 residues. The CDR3 DNA is TGTGCCAGCAGTCCGGGACTGGGGGGTAGGCACACCTTC. It yields the protein CASSPGLGGRHTF.

The rearrangement joins TRBV6-6 to TRBJ2-7; 7 bases are shared with TRBD1. The CDR3 is 13 residues long. From germline, CDR1 is MNHNY and CDR2 SVGAGI (reference sequence). After removal of 4 bases from V and 3 bases from J, the junction contained 3 bases not matched to a gene. Here the CDR3 reads CASSLDRFYEQYF. DNA for the CDR3: TGTGCCAGCAGTTTGGACAGGTTCTACGAGCAGTACTTC.

DNA of the CDR3: TGCGCCAGCAGTCCCGGCTCCTACGAGCAGTACTTC. Amino acid sequence: CASSPGSYEQYF. The chain is built from TRBV5-1 and TRBJ2-7; D is unclear. The CDR3 is made up of 12 amino acids. Germline-derived CDR1 and CDR2 are SGHRS and YFSETQ. Trimming removed 5 bases from V and 0 bases from J, with 6 bases in between.

In nucleotides, the CDR3 is TGCGCCAGCAGTCCCAGAGTGAGAGGGACGAACACCGGGGAGCTGTTTTTT. Its translation: CASSPRVRGTNTGELFF. The chain is built from TRBV23-1 and TRBJ2-2; D is perhaps TRBD2 (5 bases). TRBV23-1 is an ORF; its function is uncertain. CDR3 length equals 17 residues. The germline V and J ends were trimmed by 4 bases and 0 bases, with 15 bases remaining between them.

The chain couples TRBV18 to TRBJ2-2, with a weak D call TRBD1 (5 bases). Trimming took off 4 bases at V and 4 bases at J, with 16 bases between the two ends. In germline, CDR1 is KGHSH, CDR2 LQKENI. The CDR3 covers 16 residues. CDR3 nucleotides: TGTGCCAGCTCACTCTCGCAGGGATTCGGCACCGGGGAGCTGTTTTTT. It is translated as CASSLSQGFGTGELFF.

V and J are TRBV4-2 and TRBJ1-2; D gene ambiguous. Trimming took 3 bases from V and 2 from J, leaving 13 bases between them. CDR1 and CDR2 from the germline V gene are LGHNA and YNFKEQ. The CDR3 has 15 amino acids. CDR3 region: CASSQEVHPNYGYTF. In DNA form, the CDR3 reads TGTGCCAGCAGCCAGGAGGTACATCCGAACTATGGCTACACCTTC.

This clone occurred once. J is TRBJ2-7 and V is TRBV18, with TRBD2 identical over 7 bases. CDR1 is KGHSH and CDR2 is LQKENI in the germline V gene. CDR3 length: 14 residues. The V and J ends lost 1 base and 7 bases, in that order; junction bases with no gene match: 7. CDR3 coding DNA: TGTGCCAGCTCACCACACGAGGCGGGGGAAGAGCAGTACTTC. Amino acids: CASSPHEAGEEQYF. The full variable domain, in which reference TRBV18 and TRBJ2-7 provide the parts outside the CDR3, is NAGVMQNPRHLVRRRGQEARLRCSPMKGHSHVYWYRQLPEEGLKFMVYLQKENIIDESGMPKERFSAEFPKEGPSILRIQQVVRGDSAAYFCASSPHEAGEEQYFGPGTRLTVT.

The rearrangement joins TRBV7-9 to TRBJ2-7; D remains unclear. Germline V gene sequence: CDR1 SEHNR, CDR2 FQNEAQ (reference sequence). The V end lost 2 bases, the J end lost 3 bases, and 8 bases lay between the germline ends. This CDR3 comprises 13 residues. CDR3 sequence (DNA): TGTGCCAGCAGCTTACCCCCCGGCTACGAGCAGTACTTC. This translates into CASSLPPGYEQYF.